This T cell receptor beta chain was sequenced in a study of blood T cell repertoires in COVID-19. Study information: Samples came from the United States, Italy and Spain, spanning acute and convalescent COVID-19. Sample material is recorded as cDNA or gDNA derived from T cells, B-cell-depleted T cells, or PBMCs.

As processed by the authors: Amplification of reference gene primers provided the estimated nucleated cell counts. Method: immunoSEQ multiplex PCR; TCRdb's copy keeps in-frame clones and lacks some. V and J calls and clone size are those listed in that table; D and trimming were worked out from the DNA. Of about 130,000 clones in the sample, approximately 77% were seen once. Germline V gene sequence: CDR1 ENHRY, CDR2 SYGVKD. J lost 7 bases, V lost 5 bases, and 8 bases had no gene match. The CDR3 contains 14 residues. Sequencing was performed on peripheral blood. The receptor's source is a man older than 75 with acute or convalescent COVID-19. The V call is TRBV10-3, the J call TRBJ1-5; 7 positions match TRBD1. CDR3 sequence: CAISLDREGQPQHF. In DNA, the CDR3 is TGTGCCATCAGTTTAGACAGGGAAGGACAGCCCCAGCATTTT.